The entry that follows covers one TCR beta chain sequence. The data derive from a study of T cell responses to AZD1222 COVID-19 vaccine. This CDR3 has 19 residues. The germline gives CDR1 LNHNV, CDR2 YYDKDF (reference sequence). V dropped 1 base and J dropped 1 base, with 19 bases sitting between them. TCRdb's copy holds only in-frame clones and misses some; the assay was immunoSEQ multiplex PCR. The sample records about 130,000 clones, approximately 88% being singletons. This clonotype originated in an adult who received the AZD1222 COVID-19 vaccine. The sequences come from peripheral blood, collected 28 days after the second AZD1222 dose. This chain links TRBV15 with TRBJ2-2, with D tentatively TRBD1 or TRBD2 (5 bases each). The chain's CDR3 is CATSRALRGAGQNTGELFF. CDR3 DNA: TGTGCCACCAGCAGAGCGTTAAGAGGGGCAGGTCAGAACACCGGGGAGCTGTTTTTT.